Presented here are 29 T cell receptor beta chains from one specimen sequenced in a study of blood T cell repertoires in COVID-19. Sequencing was performed with immunoSEQ multiplex PCR; in TCRdb, only in-frame clones are kept and a portion is missing. Here the sample spans hundreds of thousands of clones, roughly 88% being singletons. Sequencing input: peripheral blood. Receptor source: a woman in her twenties or thirties with active or convalescent COVID-19.

J is TRBJ2-7 and V is TRBV2; TRBD2 matches at 9 bases. V trimming: 6 bases; J trimming: 1 base; junction bases outside the gene matches: 10. This CDR3 has 16 amino acids. Germline-derived CDR1 and CDR2 are SNHLY and FYNNEI. Written as DNA, the CDR3 is TGTGCCAGCAGGAGGATTGCGGGAGGGAGGTCCTACGAGCAGTACTTC. It yields the protein CASRRIAGGRSYEQYF. Variable domain in full (rest from reference TRBV2 and TRBJ2-7): EPEVTQTPSHQVTQMGQEVILRCVPISNHLYFYWYRQILGQKVEFLVSFYNNEISEKSEIFDDQFSVERPDGSNFTLKIRSTKLEDSAMYFCASRRIAGGRSYEQYFGPGTRLTVT.

The chain joins TRBV28 to TRBJ2-3; the D gene is possibly TRBD1 (5 bases). The CDR3 contains 15 residues. Germline V gene data show CDR1 as MDHEN and CDR2 as SYDVKM. Trimming stripped 1 base from V and 2 bases from J, with 10 bases between. CDR3: CASSLSAGYTDTQYF. DNA for the CDR3: TGTGCCAGCAGTTTATCTGCAGGGTACACAGATACGCAGTATTTT. The whole variable domain, remainder taken from reference TRBV28 and TRBJ2-3, is DVKVTQSSRYLVKRTGEKVFLECVQDMDHENMFWYRQDPGLGLRLIYFSYDVKMKEKGDIPEGYSVSREKKERFSLILESASTNQTSMYLCASSLSAGYTDTQYFGPGTRLTVL.

Concerning this clone itself: The sample holds other DNA sequences that translate to the same CDR3. The V call is TRBV3-1 (or the pseudogene TRBV3-2), the J call TRBJ1-1; D gene uncertain. Trimming removed 1 base at V and 4 bases at J, with 10 bases between. Germline CDR1 reads LGHDT; CDR2 reads YNNKEL (reference sequence). The CDR3 spans 14 residues. DNA for the CDR3: TGTGCCAGCAGCCAAGCTGGACTGGTCACTGAAGCTTTCTTT. The encoded protein is CASSQAGLVTEAFF.

This clone was found a few times. V is TRBV28 and J is TRBJ1-6; tentative D call: TRBD1 (6 bases). Germline V gives CDR1 MDHEN, CDR2 SYDVKM. The CDR3 loop spans 13 amino acids. V was trimmed by 8 bases and J by 7 bases, leaving 12 bases between them. CDR3 DNA sequence: TGTGCCAGCGCCAGGGGCGGCAATTCACCCCTCCACTTT. Translated, it gives CASARGGNSPLHF.

V gene TRBV18 combines with J gene TRBJ2-7, with 9 bases fitting TRBD1. The V segment lost 3 bases and the J segment 1 base; nucleotides outside the gene matches: 1. CDR1 and CDR2 (germline): KGHSH, LQKENI. CDR3 length: 14 residues. CDR3 protein: CASSPGTGSYEQYF. As DNA, the CDR3 is TGTGCCAGCTCACCCGGGACAGGGTCCTACGAGCAGTACTTC.

The chain links TRBV19 to TRBJ2-7; TRBD2 aligns across 9 bases. This CDR3 spans 13 amino acids. The V gene end was trimmed by 8 bases and the J gene end by 3 bases; junction bases not matched to a gene: 5. The germline V gene encodes CDR1 LNHDA and CDR2 SQIVND (reference sequence). Here the CDR3 DNA reads TGTGCCAGTTCAGCGGGAGGTGTCTACGAGCAGTACTTC. Encoded protein: CASSAGGVYEQYF.

This clone was observed a few times. The chain recombines TRBV7-9 with TRBJ1-2; D unresolved. This CDR3 spans 13 amino acids. Trimming removed 2 bases at V and 2 bases at J, with 6 bases between. Germline assignment: CDR1 SEHNR and CDR2 FQNEAQ (reference sequence). The CDR3 region is CASSLSSNYGYTF. The CDR3 DNA reads TGTGCCAGCAGCTTAAGCTCCAACTATGGCTACACCTTC.

The chain joins TRBV6-5 to TRBJ1-4, with a weak D call TRBD1 (5 bases). CDR1 MNHEY and CDR2 SVGAGI come from the germline V gene. The CDR3 is 15 amino acids. V was pared by 7 bases and J by 0 bases, with 12 bases between. CDR3 nucleotides: TGTGCCAGCAACCTGGGGGGGGCAACTAATGAAAAACTGTTTTTT. Its translation is CASNLGGATNEKLFF.

The CDR3: CASSLALGGQNEQYF. The CDR3 DNA reads TGTGCCAGCAGCTTAGCGCTCGGGGGGCAGAACGAGCAGTACTTC. The chain carries TRBV7-9 and TRBJ2-7; tentative D call: TRBD2 (7 bases). Trimming took off 0 bases at V and 5 bases at J, with 14 bases between the two ends. CDR1 is SEHNR, CDR2 FQNEAQ, per germline (reference sequence). This CDR3 contains 15 residues.

The chain recombines TRBV19 with TRBJ1-2; D is unresolved. CDR1 and CDR2 from the germline V gene are LNHDA and SQIVND (reference sequence). The CDR3 loop spans 13 amino acids. Trimming removed 0 bases from V and 3 bases from J, with 5 bases in between. CDR3 sequence reads: CASSIEEYYGYTF. CDR3 DNA: TGTGCCAGTAGTATAGAAGAGTACTATGGCTACACCTTC.

The gene calls are TRBV4-1 and TRBJ1-1; TRBD1 matches at 8 bases. The V and J ends lost 5 bases and 2 bases, in that order; junction bases with no gene match: 10. This CDR3 contains 16 residues. The V gene's germline CDR1 is MGHRA and CDR2 YSYEKL. The DNA for the CDR3 is TGCGCCAGCAGCATTTGGACAGGGATCATTAACACTGAAGCTTTCTTT. Translating gives CASSIWTGIINTEAFF.

The rearrangement uses TRBV3-1 (or the pseudogene TRBV3-2) and TRBJ2-7; no reliable D call. The germline CDR1 and CDR2 sequences are LGHDT and YNNKEL (reference sequence). V lost 0 bases and J 3 bases, leaving 12 bases between the germline ends. The CDR3 sequence is 15 residues long. CDR3 nucleotide sequence: TGTGCCAGCAGCCAAGATCTTGGGCAGGACTACGAGCAGTACTTC. Translation: CASSQDLGQDYEQYF.

The chain has TRBV12-3 or TRBV12-4 and TRBJ2-5, with D maybe TRBD2 (6 bases). V gave up 3 bases and J gave up 2 bases, with 7 bases separating them. The CDR3 consists of 13 residues. The CDR3 region has the DNA TGTGCCAGCAGTTTGACTAGGCAAGAGACCCAGTACTTC. Translated: CASSLTRQETQYF.

The genes are TRBV27 and TRBJ1-1; no clear D gene. Germline loops: CDR1 MNHEY, CDR2 SMNVEV (reference sequence). This CDR3 comprises 14 residues. Trimming took off 6 bases at V and 2 bases at J, with 13 bases between the two ends. CDR3 region: CASSFTGVNTEAFF. The CDR3 coding sequence is TGTGCCAGCAGCTTTACGGGTGTAAACACTGAAGCTTTCTTT.

The chain couples TRBV27 to TRBJ1-4; D is possibly TRBD1 (5 bases). Trimming shortened V by 3 bases and J by 8 bases, and 13 bases separated the two germline ends. There are 14 residues in the CDR3. CDR1 and CDR2 from the germline V gene are MNHEY and SMNVEV (reference sequence). Here the CDR3 DNA reads TGTGCCAGCAGTTTTGGGACTTTCGGCGAAAAACTGTTTTTT. Translated: CASSFGTFGEKLFF.

The chain joins TRBV27 to TRBJ1-2, with no clear D. Per germline, CDR1 MNHEY and CDR2 SMNVEV (reference sequence). Trimming pared 8 bases from V and 7 bases from J, leaving 14 bases between. The CDR3 runs to 12 residues. The CDR3 coding sequence is TGTGCCAGCCGGACGGACGCGGGTGGCTACACCTTC. Amino acids: CASRTDAGGYTF.

The chain carries TRBV2 and TRBJ1-1, with a possible D match to TRBD1 (5 bases). The V end was cut by 8 bases, the J end by 6 bases, with 13 bases between. The CDR3 has 12 amino acids. The germline CDR1 and CDR2 sequences are SNHLY and FYNNEI. The CDR3 protein is CASRPDSPEAFF. CDR3 bases: TGTGCCAGCCGACCTGACAGCCCTGAAGCTTTCTTT.

The sample holds a few counts of this clone. The chain employs TRBV19 and TRBJ1-3, with 8 bases that match TRBD1. The germline V gene has CDR1 LNHDA and CDR2 SQIVND (reference sequence). The trim removed 7 bases at V and 4 bases at J, leaving 9 bases unmatched. This CDR3 spans 15 amino acids. CDR3 amino acids: CASTPDRAGGNTIYF. Here the CDR3 DNA reads TGTGCCAGTACTCCGGACAGGGCCGGAGGAAACACCATATATTTT.

The chain is built from TRBV14 and TRBJ2-1; TRBD2 matches at 8 bases. Germline-derived CDR1 and CDR2 are SGHDN and FVKESK. The trim removed 0 bases at V and 7 bases at J, leaving 5 bases unmatched. CDR3 length: 15 residues. In DNA, the CDR3 is TGTGCCAGCAGCCAAGAATCAGGGACTAGAAATGAGCAGTTCTTC. As protein: CASSQESGTRNEQFF.

V gene TRBV21-1 combines with J gene TRBJ1-6. TRBV21-1 is designated a pseudogene. The CDR3 runs to 22 residues. CDR3 bases: TGTGCCAGCAGCAAAGTAAAGGCATCTGGGACTTATCACGAATTTTATAATTCACCCCTCCACTTT. It is translated as CASSKVKASGTYHEFYNSPLHF.

V is TRBV6-5 and J is TRBJ1-4; no clear D gene. The CDR3 has 16 residues. V lost 2 bases, J lost 0 bases, and 10 bases lay in between. Germline V gives CDR1 MNHEY, CDR2 SVGAGI. CDR3 amino acids: CASSYIQPATNEKLFF. In nucleotides, the CDR3 is TGTGCCAGCAGTTACATACAGCCCGCAACTAATGAAAAACTGTTTTTT.

The chain is built from TRBV28 and TRBJ2-2; 10 bases line up with TRBD2. Germline-derived CDR1 and CDR2 are MDHEN and SYDVKM. The V and J ends lost 2 bases and 6 bases, in that order; junction bases with no gene match: 3. The CDR3 runs to 15 residues. CDR3 sequence (DNA): TGTGCCAGCAGTTTAAGCGGGGGGGCCGCCGGGGAGCTGTTTTTT. Translation gives CASSLSGGAAGELFF.

The chain carries TRBV7-9 and TRBJ2-5; TRBD2 matches at 11 bases. V was pared by 2 bases and J by 5 bases, with 7 bases of the junction left unmatched. Germline V gene sequence: CDR1 SEHNR, CDR2 FQNEAQ (reference sequence). This CDR3 is 16 amino acids long. This CDR3 reads CASSLLKLAGVETQYF. Written as DNA, the CDR3 is TGTGCCAGCAGCTTACTCAAACTAGCGGGAGTCGAGACCCAGTACTTC.

The chain couples TRBV27 to TRBJ2-3; a weak D match, TRBD1 (5 bases). The ends were cut back, 3 bases at V and 6 bases at J, with 10 bases in the middle. Germline V gives CDR1 MNHEY, CDR2 SMNVEV (reference sequence). This CDR3 comprises 13 residues. DNA of the CDR3: TGTGCCAGCAGTTTTCAGGGTATGGATACGCAGTATTTT. As protein: CASSFQGMDTQYF.

The chain links TRBV12-3 or TRBV12-4 to TRBJ1-1; D is possibly TRBD1 (5 bases). There are 13 residues in the CDR3. Trimming stripped 4 bases from V and 2 bases from J, with 8 bases between. The CDR3 DNA follows: TGTGCCAGCAGTTGGACACTTAACACTGAAGCTTTCTTT. This gives the protein CASSWTLNTEAFF.

V gene TRBV4-1 combines with J gene TRBJ2-1; 9 bases agree with TRBD2. CDR3 length: 20 residues. Per germline, CDR1 MGHRA and CDR2 YSYEKL. V trimming: 0 bases; J trimming: 4 bases; junction bases outside the gene matches: 16. In DNA, the CDR3 is TGCGCCAGCAGCCAAGAGCCGCCGGGTATGCTAGCGGGGTCTTACAATGAGCAGTTCTTC. It specifies CASSQEPPGMLAGSYNEQFF.

The chain recombines TRBV27 with TRBJ2-3, with TRBD1 matching 10 bases. Germline CDR1 is MNHEY and CDR2 is SMNVEV (reference sequence). This CDR3 spans 17 amino acids. V dropped 5 bases and J dropped 4; count of bases not matched to a gene: 12. The CDR3 is CASSTLPGQGNSDTQYF. CDR3 sequence (DNA): TGTGCCAGCAGTACGCTACCGGGACAGGGGAACTCAGATACGCAGTATTTT.

Written as DNA, the CDR3 is TGTGCCAGCAGCCCGGGGGGGGCCGAAGCTTTCTTT. Its translation: CASSPGGAEAFF. The V and J genes are TRBV11-2 and TRBJ1-1, with D tentatively TRBD1 (6 bases). V gave up 5 bases and J gave up 8 bases, with 12 bases separating them. The CDR3 length is 12 residues. Germline CDR1 is SGHAT and CDR2 is FQNNGV.

The sample holds one count of this clone. V usage is TRBV5-1 and J usage is TRBJ2-1; 8 bases are shared with TRBD1. CDR1 SGHRS and CDR2 YFSETQ come from the germline V gene. The CDR3 spans 15 residues. Losses at the gene ends were 5 bases for V and 1 base for J; bases not matched to a gene: 5. The CDR3 bases are TGCGCCAGCAGTAACGGACAGGGATCCTACAATGAGCAGTTCTTC. Encoded protein: CASSNGQGSYNEQFF.